These T cell receptor beta chains were read from a single sample in a study of cytomegalovirus exposure and HLA in healthy donors. Data came from immunoSEQ multiplex PCR; TCRdb stores just in-frame clones and leaves some out. Of about 120,000 clones listed, more than 60% are singletons. The sequencing input was PBMCs. The receptors stem from a woman aged 40 to 49 in good health and CMV-seronegative. Both conserved end residues are part of each CDR3. The D gene is left open where the match is weak. Size tells how often a clone was seen (once, few, many) or the class of an expanded clone, and some rows leave it out.

v_call	j_call	clone_size	cdr3_length	d_call	cdr3_nt	cdr3_aa
TRBV19	TRBJ1-3	few	15	TRBD1	TGTGCCACCGGAACGGACAGGTCGGGACCCGACACCATATATTTT	CATGTDRSGPDTIYF
TRBV11-2	TRBJ1-2	once	12	.	TGTGCCAGCAGCGCCCGGACAGTCGGCTACACCTTC	CASSARTVGYTF
TRBV18	TRBJ1-2	.	16	TRBD1	TGTGCCAGCTCACCTTACGGGACAGGGGGCAACTATGGCTACACCTTC	CASSPYGTGGNYGYTF
TRBV7-9	TRBJ1-4	few	16	.	TGTGCCAGCAGCTTAGCTGTTTCAGGGGAAAATGAAAAACTGTTTTTT	CASSLAVSGENEKLFF
TRBV5-4	TRBJ2-3	.	17	TRBD1	TGTGCCAGCAGCCAAGGGTCTACGGGACAGGGTATAGATACGCAGTATTTT	CASSQGSTGQGIDTQYF
TRBV7-3	TRBJ2-1	.	14	.	TGTGCCAGCAGCCGCGGGGACAGACACAATGAGCAGTTCTTC	CASSRGDRHNEQFF
TRBV4-2	TRBJ2-3	few	13	TRBD1	TGTGCCAGCAGCCCTACTAGACAGGGGGAGCAGTATTTT	CASSPTRQGEQYF
TRBV7-2	TRBJ2-5	.	16	.	TGTGCCAGCAGCTTAATGGGTACCAGCGCTCAAGAGACCCAGTACTTC	CASSLMGTSAQETQYF
TRBV11-2	TRBJ2-7	.	15	.	TGTGCCAGCAGCTTAGATCCGGGAGTGGGCTACGAGCAGTACTTC	CASSLDPGVGYEQYF
TRBV6-1	TRBJ2-5	.	14	.	TGTGCCAGCAAACAAGGGGCCTCATGGGAGACCCAGTACTTC	CASKQGASWETQYF
TRBV18	TRBJ1-1	few	12	.	TGTGCCAGCTTCTCACAAAACACTGAAGCTTTCTTT	CASFSQNTEAFF
TRBV7-2	TRBJ2-7	once	16	.	TGTGCCAGCAGCTTGGCAGGGGGGTCAAGCTCCTACGGGCAGTACTTC	CASSLAGGSSSYGQYF
TRBV28	TRBJ1-1	many	15	TRBD1	TGTGCCAGCAGTTCCCCTTGGACAGGGGTAAATTCAGCTTTCTTT	CASSSPWTGVNSAFF
TRBV28	TRBJ2-4	.	22	TRBD1	TGTGCCAGCAGTTTAAAGATTGGTTCCGGGACAGGGGGCTTTCTAGCCAAAAACATTCAGTACTTC	CASSLKIGSGTGGFLAKNIQYF
TRBV4-1	TRBJ2-1	once	15	TRBD2	TGCGCCAGCAGCTTTCCAGCGGGGCCCCTCAATGAGCAGTTCTTC	CASSFPAGPLNEQFF
TRBV27	TRBJ2-5	.	15	TRBD1	TGTGCCAGCAGTTTGGGGCAGGGGGCGTGGGAGACCCAGTACTTC	CASSLGQGAWETQYF
TRBV7-9	TRBJ1-5	once	16	.	TGTGCCAGCAGCTTAGCCGGGAGGGGCGCAAGTCAGCCCCAGCATTTT	CASSLAGRGASQPQHF
TRBV4-3	TRBJ2-5	.	15	.	TGCGCCAGCAGCCAAGACAGGGGCTACCAAGAGACCCAGTACTTC	CASSQDRGYQETQYF
TRBV7-8	TRBJ1-2	.	14	.	TGTGCCAGCAGCTTAGCGGCAGGGAACTATGGCTACACCTTC	CASSLAAGNYGYTF
TRBV5-4	TRBJ2-1	.	15	.	TGTGCCAGCAGCTGGGGTGGGGGCCGGGACAATGAGCAGTTCTTC	CASSWGGGRDNEQFF
TRBV4-2	TRBJ2-2	.	18	TRBD2	TGTGCCAGCAGCCAAGCGAGCGGGAGCCTCTCGAACACCGGGGAGCTGTTTTTT	CASSQASGSLSNTGELFF
TRBV28	TRBJ1-3	.	18	TRBD1	TGTGCCAGCAGTTTAGGGCCACAGGGGGGGAGAACTGGAAACACCATATATTTT	CASSLGPQGGRTGNTIYF
TRBV5-1	TRBJ2-3	.	13	.	TGCGCCAGCAGCCCGGAGGGCGCAGATACGCAGTATTTT	CASSPEGADTQYF
TRBV14	TRBJ2-1	.	15	TRBD2	TGTGCCAGCAGACCTAGCGGGGGGGAATACAATGAGCAGTTCTTC	CASRPSGGEYNEQFF
TRBV6-1	TRBJ1-5	.	16	.	TGTGCCAGCAGTGACAGACTCTTAATCTCCAATCAGCCCCAGCATTTT	CASSDRLLISNQPQHF
TRBV4-3	TRBJ1-2	.	13	TRBD1	TGCGCCAGCAGCGGGCAGGGGGCCTATGGCTACACCTTC	CASSGQGAYGYTF
TRBV7-3	TRBJ2-3	.	14	TRBD2	TGTGCCAGCAGCCCCGACCCACTAGCGGGCACGCAGTATTTT	CASSPDPLAGTQYF
TRBV5-6	TRBJ2-3	.	16	.	TGTGCCAGCAGCTTCTACGACAGGACCCGCACAGATACGCAGTATTTT	CASSFYDRTRTDTQYF
TRBV9	TRBJ2-5	.	16	TRBD2	TGTGCCAGCAGCGTAGGACCAGCGGGGCTTCAAGAGACCCAGTACTTC	CASSVGPAGLQETQYF
TRBV11-1	TRBJ2-5	.	16	TRBD2	TGTGCCAGCAGCATTTTTAGCGGGGGGGCGGAAGAGACCCAGTACTTC	CASSIFSGGAEETQYF
TRBV9	TRBJ1-3	few	16	TRBD1	TGTGCCAGCAGCGTAGAAGGGGGCGTACGTGGAAACACCATATATTTT	CASSVEGGVRGNTIYF